This TCR beta chain was identified in a study of Ad26.COV2.S vaccination and SARS-CoV-2 variants. On the study more broadly: Once or twice, 56 days apart, Ad26.COV2.S was delivered intramuscularly.

Treatment in this sample: some 19 received Ad26.COV2.S at low or high dose, single or two shots; roughly five received placebo; per-sample allocation not given. Sampling was performed 63 days after the first vaccine or placebo injection. The CDR3 length is 16 residues. Germline assignment: CDR1 SGHRS and CDR2 YFSETQ. The V end lost 0 bases, the J end lost 2 bases, and 14 bases lay between the germline ends. Profiling relied on immunoSEQ multiplex PCR, and the TCRdb table lists in-frame clones only, not all of them. The sample contains 300,000 to 450,000 clones, about 88% of which appear only once. This receptor was taken from a person aged 18-65 years who received the Ad26.COV2.S COVID-19 vaccine or a placebo. J is TRBJ2-5 and V is TRBV5-1; TRBD1 might be the D (6 bases). Sequencing used peripheral blood, obtained in a trial of Ad26.COV2.S vaccine versus placebo. The DNA of the CDR3 is TGCGCCAGCAGCTTGGGAGGGGGAACTATTCAAGAGACCCAGTACTTC. It codes for CASSLGGGTIQETQYF. The full variable domain, in which reference TRBV5-1 and TRBJ2-5 provide the parts outside the CDR3, is KAGVTQTPRYLIKTRGQQVTLSCSPISGHRSVSWYQQTPGQGLQFLFEYFSETQRNKGNFPGRFSGRQFSNSRSEMNVSTLELGDSALYLCASSLGGGTIQETQYFGPGTRLLVL.